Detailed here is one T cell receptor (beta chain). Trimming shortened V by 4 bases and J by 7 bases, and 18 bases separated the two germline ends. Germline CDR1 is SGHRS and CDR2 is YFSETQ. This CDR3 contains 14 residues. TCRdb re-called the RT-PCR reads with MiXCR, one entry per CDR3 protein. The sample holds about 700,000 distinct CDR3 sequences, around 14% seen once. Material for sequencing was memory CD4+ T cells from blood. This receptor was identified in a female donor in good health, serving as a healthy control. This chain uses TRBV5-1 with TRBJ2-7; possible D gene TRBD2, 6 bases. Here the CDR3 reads CASSPEGRLWEQYF. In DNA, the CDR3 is TGCGCCAGCAGCCCGGAGGGGCGGCTTTGGGAGCAGTACTTC.